A single sample is the source of the 2 T cell receptor beta chains below, sequenced in a study of T-cell reconstitution after alpha-beta-depleted transplantation in children. Molecular barcoding with unique molecular identifiers was used for the TCRbeta library. TCRdb re-called the PCR reads with MiXCR, one entry per CDR3 protein. This sample yields about 500,000 distinct CDR3 sequences, of which approximately 29% are seen a single time; roughly 2.5% belongs to the top ten. The sample consisted of PBMCs from the stem cell graft donor, taken from the stem cell graft. These receptors all stem from a human donor who donated a stem cell graft to a child with aplastic anemia.

V is TRBV5-4 and J is TRBJ1-6; D not resolved. V lost 2 bases and J 9 bases, leaving 15 bases between the germline ends. CDR1 and CDR2 from the germline V gene are SGHNT and YYREEE (reference sequence). CDR3 length: 15 amino acids. The CDR3, as DNA: TGTGCCAGCAGCTTACCCGGGGTTCCGATTTCACCCCTCCACTTT. It yields the protein CASSLPGVPISPLHF.

The chain joins TRBV12-5 to TRBJ1-2; D uncertain. Germline V gives CDR1 LGHNT, CDR2 FRNRAP. This CDR3 contains 12 residues. Trimming took 6 bases from V and 6 from J, leaving 11 bases between them. CDR3: CASGFQENGYTF. The CDR3 DNA sequence: TGTGCTAGTGGGTTCCAAGAAAATGGCTACACCTTC.